This T cell receptor (beta chain) was recorded in a study of T cells in localized non-small cell lung cancer. Study results and limitations: Clonality of T cells reached its maximum in uninvolved adjacent lung, surpassing tumor. Adjacent lung had a median 57 of the 100 largest tumor clones. Longer overall survival was associated with a higher density of T cells in the blood.

Losses at the gene ends were 5 bases for V and 5 bases for J; bases not matched to a gene: 12. This CDR3 has 19 amino acids. Germline values: CDR1 MNHEY, CDR2 SMNVEV (reference sequence). Assay used: immunoSEQ multiplex PCR; TCRdb lists only in-frame clones, some missing. The sample records roughly 39,000 clones, 70% to 80% being singletons. For this clone: Its antigen is currently unknown.

Material: PBMCs, obtained before any cancer treatment. The V and J genes are TRBV27 and TRBJ2-2, with TRBD2 matching over 15 bases. This TCR was recovered from a woman aged 40 to 75 with stage II squamous cell lung carcinoma. CDR3 coding DNA: TGTGCCAGCAGTCCCTTTGGACTAGCGGGGGGGAGTAGAACCGGGGAGCTGTTTTTT. Protein sequence: CASSPFGLAGGSRTGELFF.